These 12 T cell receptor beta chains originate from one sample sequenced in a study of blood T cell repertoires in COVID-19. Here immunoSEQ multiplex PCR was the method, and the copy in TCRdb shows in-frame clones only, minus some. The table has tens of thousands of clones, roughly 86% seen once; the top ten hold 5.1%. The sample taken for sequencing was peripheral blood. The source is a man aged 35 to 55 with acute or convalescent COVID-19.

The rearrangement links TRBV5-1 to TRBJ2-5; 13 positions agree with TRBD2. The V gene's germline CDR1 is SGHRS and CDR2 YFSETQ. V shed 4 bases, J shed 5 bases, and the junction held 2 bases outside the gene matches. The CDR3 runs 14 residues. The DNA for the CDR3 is TGCGCCAGCAGCGCGACTAGCGGGGGGGAGACCCAGTACTTC. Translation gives CASSATSGGETQYF.

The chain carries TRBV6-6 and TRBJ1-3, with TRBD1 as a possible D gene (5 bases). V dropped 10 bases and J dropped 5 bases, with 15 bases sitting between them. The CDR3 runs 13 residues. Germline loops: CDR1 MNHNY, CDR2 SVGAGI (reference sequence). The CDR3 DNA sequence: TGTGCCACGGAGGGGCAAGATAGAAACACCATATATTTT. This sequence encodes CATEGQDRNTIYF.

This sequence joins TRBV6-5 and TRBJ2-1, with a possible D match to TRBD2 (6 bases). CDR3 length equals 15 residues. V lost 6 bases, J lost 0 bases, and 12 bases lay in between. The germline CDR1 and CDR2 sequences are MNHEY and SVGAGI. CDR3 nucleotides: TGTGCCAGCAGAAGCGGGTTCAACTCCTACAATGAGCAGTTCTTC. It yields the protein CASRSGFNSYNEQFF.

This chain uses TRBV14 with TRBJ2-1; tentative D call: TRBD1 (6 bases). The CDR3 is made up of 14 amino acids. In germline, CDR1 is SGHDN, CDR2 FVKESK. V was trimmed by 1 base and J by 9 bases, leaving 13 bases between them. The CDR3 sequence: CASSQARGSIEQFF. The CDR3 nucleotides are TGTGCCAGCAGCCAAGCCAGGGGCTCCATTGAGCAGTTCTTC. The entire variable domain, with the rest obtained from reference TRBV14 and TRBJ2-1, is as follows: EAGVTQFPSHSVIEKGQTVTLRCDPISGHDNLYWYRRVMGKEIKFLLHFVKESKQDESGMPNNRFLAERTGGTYSTLKVQPAELEDSGVYFCASSQARGSIEQFFGPGTRLTVL.

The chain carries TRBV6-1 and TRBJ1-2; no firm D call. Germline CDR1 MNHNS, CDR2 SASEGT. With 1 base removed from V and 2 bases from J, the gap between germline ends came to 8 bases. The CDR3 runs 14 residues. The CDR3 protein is CASSEGPANYGYTF. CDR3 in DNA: TGTGCCAGCAGTGAAGGGCCAGCGAACTATGGCTACACCTTC.

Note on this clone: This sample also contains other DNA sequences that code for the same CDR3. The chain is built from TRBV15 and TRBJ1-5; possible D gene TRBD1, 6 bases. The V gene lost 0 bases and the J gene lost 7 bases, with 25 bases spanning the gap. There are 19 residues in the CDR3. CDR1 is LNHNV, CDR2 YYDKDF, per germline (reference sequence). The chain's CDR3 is CATSRDRGRGATASQPQHF. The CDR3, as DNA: TGTGCCACCAGCAGAGATCGGGGGCGGGGGGCGACCGCCAGCCAGCCCCAGCATTTT.

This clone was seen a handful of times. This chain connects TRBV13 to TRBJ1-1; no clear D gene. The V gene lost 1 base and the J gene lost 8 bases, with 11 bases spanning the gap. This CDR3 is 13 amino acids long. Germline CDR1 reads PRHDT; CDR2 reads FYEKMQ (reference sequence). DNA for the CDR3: TGTGCCAGCAGCTTAGTTCGGGGTGGGGAAGCTTTCTTT. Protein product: CASSLVRGGEAFF. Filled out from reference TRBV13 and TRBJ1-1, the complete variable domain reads AAGVIQSPRHLIKEKRETATLKCYPIPRHDTVYWYQQGPGQDPQFLISFYEKMQSDKGSIPDRFSAQQFSDYHSELNMSSLELGDSALYFCASSLVRGGEAFFGQGTRLTVV.

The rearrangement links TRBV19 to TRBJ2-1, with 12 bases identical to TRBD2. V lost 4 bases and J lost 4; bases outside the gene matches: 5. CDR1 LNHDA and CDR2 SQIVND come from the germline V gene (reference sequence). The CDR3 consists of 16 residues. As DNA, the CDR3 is TGTGCCAGTAGTAGGATACTAGCGGGGGGATACAATGAGCAGTTCTTC. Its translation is CASSRILAGGYNEQFF.

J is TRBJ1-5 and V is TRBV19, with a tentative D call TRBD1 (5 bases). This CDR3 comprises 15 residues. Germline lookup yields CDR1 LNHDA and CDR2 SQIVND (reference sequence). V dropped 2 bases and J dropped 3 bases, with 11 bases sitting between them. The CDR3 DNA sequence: TGTGCCAGTAGTATATGGGGGGGAAACAATCAGCCCCAGCATTTT. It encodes CASSIWGGNNQPQHF.

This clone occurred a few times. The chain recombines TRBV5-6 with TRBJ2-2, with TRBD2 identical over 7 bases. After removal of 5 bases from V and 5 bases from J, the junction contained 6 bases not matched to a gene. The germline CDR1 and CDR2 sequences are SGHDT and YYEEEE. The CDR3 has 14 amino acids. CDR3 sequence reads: CASREMGGTGELFF. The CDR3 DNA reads TGTGCCAGCAGGGAGATGGGGGGGACCGGGGAGCTGTTTTTT.

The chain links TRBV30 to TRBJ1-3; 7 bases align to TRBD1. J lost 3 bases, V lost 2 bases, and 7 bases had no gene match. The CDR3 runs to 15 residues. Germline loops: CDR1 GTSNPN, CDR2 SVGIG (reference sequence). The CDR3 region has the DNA TGTGCCTGGAGTTCACAGGGGTACAATGGAAACACCATATATTTT. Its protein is CAWSSQGYNGNTIYF.

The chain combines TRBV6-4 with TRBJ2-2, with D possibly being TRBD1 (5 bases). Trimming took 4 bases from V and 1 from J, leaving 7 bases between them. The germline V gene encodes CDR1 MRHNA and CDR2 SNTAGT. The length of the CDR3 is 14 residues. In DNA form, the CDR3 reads TGTGCCAGCAGTGTAACAGGGAACACCGGGGAGCTGTTTTTT. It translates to CASSVTGNTGELFF.